The present entry profiles one TCR beta chain with its context. What it binds is unknown. The ends lost 6 bases at V and 0 bases at J; junction bases unmatched: 7. This CDR3 is 16 amino acids long. Germline V CDR1 and CDR2: MRHNA, SNTAGT. These data come from a study of T cells in Graves' hyperthyroidism and ophthalmopathy. The PBMCs were sourced from fresh peripheral blood (more than 9 ml). Study findings and constraints: Model-based prediction identified ophthalmopathy a median roughly 5.9 months prior to its onset. Classification by a 13 V-J model distinguished ophthalmopathy from stable hyperthyroidism.

The TCR beta CDR3 regions underwent amplification using RNA transcripts as the source. When the TCR CDR3 underwent first-round RT-PCR, the HTBI primer set was used. TCRdb re-derived calls from the multiplex PCR reads in MiXCR, one entry per CDR3 protein. The table lists about 480,000 distinct CDR3 sequences, approximately 25% of them singletons. Sequencing was done on a sample of blood. This clonotype was obtained from a woman aged 25 to 39 with Graves' ophthalmopathy. The rearrangement joins TRBV6-4 to TRBJ2-2; TRBD2 aligns across 7 bases. The CDR3 loop reads CASSARGGSNTGELFF. In nucleotides, the CDR3 is TGTGCCAGCAGCGCGAGGGGAGGGTCGAACACCGGGGAGCTGTTTTTT.